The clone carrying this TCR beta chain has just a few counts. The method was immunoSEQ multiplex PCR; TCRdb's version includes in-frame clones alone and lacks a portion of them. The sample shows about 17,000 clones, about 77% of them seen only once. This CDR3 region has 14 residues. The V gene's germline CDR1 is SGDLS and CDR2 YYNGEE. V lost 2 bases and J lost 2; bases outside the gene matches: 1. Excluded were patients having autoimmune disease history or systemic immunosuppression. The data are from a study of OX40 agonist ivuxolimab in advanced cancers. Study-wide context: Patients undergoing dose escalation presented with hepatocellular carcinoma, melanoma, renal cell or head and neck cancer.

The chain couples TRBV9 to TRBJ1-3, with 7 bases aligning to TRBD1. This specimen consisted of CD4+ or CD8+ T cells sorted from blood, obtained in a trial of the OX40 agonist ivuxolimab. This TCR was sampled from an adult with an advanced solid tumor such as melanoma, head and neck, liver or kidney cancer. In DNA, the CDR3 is TGTGCCAGCAGCGTTCAGGGGGCTGGAAACACCATATATTTT. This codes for CASSVQGAGNTIYF. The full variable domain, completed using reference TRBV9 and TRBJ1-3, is DSGVTQTPKHLITATGQRVTLRCSPRSGDLSVYWYQQSLDQGLQFLIQYYNGEERAKGNILERFSAQQFPDLHSELNLSSLELGDSALYFCASSVQGAGNTIYFGEGSWLTVV.